This is a list of T cell receptor beta chains from one sample in a study of chemoradiotherapy in HPV16-positive cancers. Assay: immunoSEQ multiplex PCR; the TCRdb copy retains only in-frame clones and omits some. The sample shows roughly 23,000 clones, approximately 90% of them seen only once. Sample: blood, taken from a patient who underwent chemoradiotherapy. These receptors were obtained from a human donor with HPV-associated anogenital cancer. Each CDR3 is given with its conserved first and last residue. The D gene is left open where the match is weak. Size tells how often a clone was seen (once, few, many) or the class of an expanded clone, and some rows leave it out.

>TRBD2|-|TRBV2|TRBJ2-2
CASSQGLAGGHAGELFF
TGTGCCAGCAGCCAGGGACTAGCGGGGGGACACGCCGGGGAGCTGTTTTTT
>-|-|TRBV7-8|TRBJ1-2
CASSLTNRDGYTF
TGTGCCAGCAGTCTCACGAACAGGGACGGCTACACCTTC
>TRBD1|-|TRBV6-5|TRBJ2-1
CASRAPGTGLNEQFF
TGTGCCAGCAGGGCCCCCGGGACAGGGCTCAATGAGCAGTTCTTC
>TRBD1|once|TRBV19|TRBJ1-6
CASSRATGAESPLHF
TGTGCCAGTAGTAGGGCCACAGGGGCGGAATCACCCCTCCACTTT
>-|once|TRBV10-1|TRBJ1-1
CASSERGAPAFF
TGCGCCAGCAGTGAGCGGGGGGCGCCGGCTTTCTTT
>-|-|TRBV5-1|TRBJ1-2
CASSPYSRPGYTF
TGCGCCAGCAGCCCCTACAGCAGGCCTGGCTACACCTTC
>-|-|TRBV2|TRBJ2-7
CASSEQGSYEQYF
TGTGCCAGCAGTGAGCAGGGATCCTACGAGCAGTACTTC
>TRBD1|-|TRBV29-1|TRBJ1-5
CSVGDRDRQPQHF
TGCAGCGTAGGGGACAGGGACAGACAGCCCCAGCATTTT
>TRBD2|-|TRBV18|TRBJ2-7
CASSPRGTSGYEQYF
TGTGCCAGCTCACCGCGAGGGACTAGCGGATACGAGCAGTACTTC
>-|-|TRBV7-6|TRBJ1-4
CASSLDGSKGEKLFF
TGTGCCAGCAGCTTAGACGGGAGCAAGGGGGAAAAACTGTTTTTT
>-|-|TRBV7-2|TRBJ2-1
CASSLGDEQFF
TGTGCCAGCAGCTTGGGGGATGAGCAGTTCTTC
>-|-|TRBV30|TRBJ1-4
CAWSRGVRGHEKLFF
TGTGCCTGGAGTAGAGGGGTGCGAGGTCATGAAAAACTGTTTTTT
>TRBD2|-|TRBV5-6|TRBJ2-3
CASTGGAGGPSSRGDTQYF
TGTGCCAGCACCGGGGGTGCGGGGGGACCCTCCTCGCGAGGGGATACGCAGTATTTT
>-|-|TRBV13|TRBJ1-2
CASSSNGLTGYGYTF
TGTGCCAGCAGCTCCAACGGACTCACCGGCTATGGCTACACCTTC
>-|-|TRBV27|TRBJ2-2
CASSFLGSGELFF
TGTGCCAGCAGTTTCCTTGGTTCCGGGGAGCTGTTTTTT
>-|few|TRBV6-1|TRBJ1-6
CASRWNSPLHF
TGTGCCAGCCGGTGGAATTCACCCCTCCACTTT
>TRBD1|-|TRBV10-3|TRBJ1-5
CAISEGQGANQPQHF
TGTGCCATCAGTGAAGGACAGGGGGCAAATCAGCCCCAGCATTTT
>-|few|TRBV2|TRBJ1-3
CASSEGTSSGNTIYF
TGTGCCAGCAGTGAGGGCACTTCCTCTGGAAACACCATATATTTT
>TRBD2|-|TRBV5-5|TRBJ2-5
CASTPLAGEKTQYF
TGTGCCAGCACCCCACTAGCGGGGGAGAAGACCCAGTACTTC
>-|-|TRBV9|TRBJ1-1
CASSVGRRTEAFF
TGTGCCAGCAGCGTAGGACGGCGGACTGAAGCTTTCTTT
>-|-|TRBV6-6|TRBJ1-2
CASSGGTPYGYTF
TGTGCCAGCAGTGGCGGGACTCCATATGGCTACACCTTC
>-|-|TRBV7-9|TRBJ2-3
CASSPHTDTQYF
TGTGCCAGCAGCCCCCACACAGATACGCAGTATTTT
>TRBD1|-|TRBV11-2|TRBJ2-1
CASSFSPKGADEQFF
TGTGCCAGCAGCTTCTCTCCAAAGGGGGCAGATGAGCAGTTCTTC
>-|-|TRBV5-1|TRBJ2-2
CASSLAGGGTGELFF
TGCGCCAGCAGCTTGGCAGGGGGAGGAACCGGGGAGCTGTTTTTT
>TRBD2|-|TRBV14|TRBJ2-7
CASSQGGLAGGPFREQYF
TGTGCCAGCAGCCAAGGAGGTCTAGCGGGGGGCCCCTTCCGCGAGCAGTACTTC
>TRBD1|-|TRBV5-1|TRBJ1-1
CASTRDSQNTEAFF
TGCGCCAGCACCCGGGACAGTCAAAACACTGAAGCTTTCTTT
>TRBD1|-|TRBV27|TRBJ1-4
CASSLDRVREKLFF
TGTGCCAGCAGTCTAGACAGGGTGAGGGAAAAACTGTTTTTT
>-|-|TRBV5-1|TRBJ1-1
CASSSGTTSMNTEAFF
TGCGCCAGCAGCTCCGGGACAACCTCCATGAACACTGAAGCTTTCTTT
>-|-|TRBV5-5|TRBJ2-7
CASSFGISYEQYF
TGTGCCAGCAGCTTCGGTATTTCCTACGAGCAGTACTTC
>-|-|TRBV27|TRBJ1-5
CASSSGRGGQPQHF
TGTGCCAGCAGTTCAGGGAGGGGTGGTCAGCCCCAGCATTTT
>-|-|TRBV29-1|TRBJ1-1
CSVEGDGRSTEAFF
TGCAGCGTTGAGGGGGACGGCAGGAGCACTGAAGCTTTCTTT
>-|few|TRBV11-2|TRBJ1-2
CASSSTGSYGYTF
TGTGCCAGCAGCTCGACAGGCTCCTATGGCTACACCTTC
>TRBD1|-|TRBV7-2|TRBJ2-2
CASSLRQGATGELFF
TGTGCCAGCAGCCTGCGACAGGGGGCGACCGGGGAGCTGTTTTTT
>-|-|TRBV19|TRBJ2-3
CASSTQRADTQYF
TGTGCCAGTAGTACCCAGAGGGCAGATACGCAGTATTTT
>-|-|TRBV5-4|TRBJ2-7
CASSLGVISSYEQYF
TGTGCCAGCAGCCTGGGGGTCATTAGCTCCTACGAGCAGTACTTC
>TRBD1|-|TRBV27|TRBJ1-2
CASSPMGQLNYGYTF
TGTGCCAGCAGTCCCATGGGACAGCTTAACTATGGCTACACCTTC
>TRBD1|-|TRBV29-1|TRBJ2-5
CSVNPGQGHGETQYF
TGCAGCGTCAATCCGGGACAGGGGCACGGGGAGACCCAGTACTTC
>-|-|TRBV2|TRBJ2-5
CASTKGRGGTQYF
TGTGCCAGCACAAAGGGCCGAGGGGGAACCCAGTACTTC
>-|-|TRBV19|TRBJ1-1
CASSIQGTNTEAFF
TGTGCCAGTAGTATTCAAGGAACGAACACTGAAGCTTTCTTT
>-|-|TRBV6-5|TRBJ1-2
CASSHPEGHGYTF
TGTGCCAGCAGCCACCCCGAGGGTCACGGCTACACCTTC
>-|-|TRBV5-6|TRBJ1-1
CASSLLVDFSEAFF
TGTGCCAGCAGCTTGCTTGTGGATTTTTCTGAAGCTTTCTTT
>-|-|TRBV11-2|TRBJ2-1
CASSFWVNEQFF
TGTGCCAGCAGCTTTTGGGTGAATGAGCAGTTCTTC
>TRBD1|-|TRBV7-8|TRBJ2-5
CASSPGQGLETQYF
TGTGCCAGCAGCCCGGGACAGGGGTTAGAGACCCAGTACTTC
>TRBD1|-|TRBV5-8|TRBJ2-1
CASSAGQGAIGQFF
TGTGCCAGCAGCGCGGGACAGGGGGCTATCGGGCAGTTCTTC
>-|-|TRBV18|TRBJ1-6
CASSPDPSSYNSPLHF
TGTGCCAGCTCACCGGATCCGAGCTCCTATAATTCACCCCTCCACTTT
>-|once|TRBV27|TRBJ2-1
CASRTYNEQFF
TGTGCCAGCAGGACGTACAATGAGCAGTTCTTC
>TRBD1|-|TRBV11-1|TRBJ2-5
CASSLITTGRGETQYF
TGTGCCAGCAGCCTTATAACGACAGGGAGAGGAGAGACCCAGTACTTC
>-|-|TRBV5-1|TRBJ1-2
CASSLGGQSYGYTF
TGCGCCAGCAGCTTGGGAGGACAGTCCTATGGCTACACCTTC
>-|once|TRBV7-9|TRBJ1-2
CASSLDDGANYGYTF
TGTGCCAGCAGCTTAGACGACGGGGCTAACTATGGCTACACCTTC
>-|-|TRBV11-2|TRBJ1-1
CASSLGQVDGGAFF
TGTGCCAGCAGCTTAGGACAGGTTGACGGGGGGGCTTTCTTT
>TRBD1|-|TRBV19|TRBJ2-1
CASSTGVNMNEQFF
TGTGCCAGTAGCACAGGGGTAAATATGAATGAGCAGTTCTTC
>TRBD1|-|TRBV7-9|TRBJ2-1
CASSSIRDSSYNEQFF
TGTGCCAGCAGCTCAATCCGGGACAGCTCCTACAATGAGCAGTTCTTC
>-|-|TRBV13|TRBJ2-2
CASSSDTPLNTGELFF
TGTGCCAGCAGCTCCGACACACCTTTGAACACCGGGGAGCTGTTTTTT
>-|-|TRBV30|TRBJ1-5
CAWSSRGASNQPQHF
TGTGCCTGGAGCTCACGGGGGGCTAGCAATCAGCCCCAGCATTTT
>TRBD1|-|TRBV18|TRBJ1-2
CASSLRTPDRGGSYGYTF
TGTGCCAGCTCACTTCGAACCCCCGACAGGGGAGGGTCCTATGGCTACACCTTC
>-|-|TRBV12-5|TRBJ2-3
CASGPKQGTDTQYF
TGTGCTAGTGGTCCAAAACAGGGTACAGATACGCAGTATTTT
>-|-|TRBV4-1|TRBJ2-7
CASSFLPSGGFQAFYEQYF
TGCGCCAGCAGCTTTCTACCCTCCGGGGGCTTCCAGGCCTTCTACGAGCAGTACTTC
>TRBD2|few|TRBV11-3|TRBJ2-1
CASSFGTSNEQFF
TGTGCCAGCAGCTTCGGGACTAGCAATGAGCAGTTCTTC